This paragraph reports one T cell receptor beta chain. The entry originates in a study of technical replicates of blood from a few donors. The CDR3 consists of 14 residues. Germline V gene sequence: CDR1 SEHNR, CDR2 FQNEAQ (reference sequence). The V end was cut by 4 bases, the J end by 14 bases, with 21 bases between. Some clones are missing from TCRdb's copy, which holds only in-frame ones; the method was immunoSEQ multiplex PCR. The sample lists just over 60,000 clones; roughly 86% were seen once. Material: PBMCs. This TCR came from a human donor in good health. Some clones in this sample may be carry-over from other donors' samples. The genes are TRBV7-9 and TRBJ2-1; a weak D match, TRBD2 (9 bases). The CDR3 region is CASSSWSSGGQEFF. The DNA of the CDR3 is TGTGCCAGCAGCTCTTGGAGTAGCGGGGGACAGGAGTTCTTC.